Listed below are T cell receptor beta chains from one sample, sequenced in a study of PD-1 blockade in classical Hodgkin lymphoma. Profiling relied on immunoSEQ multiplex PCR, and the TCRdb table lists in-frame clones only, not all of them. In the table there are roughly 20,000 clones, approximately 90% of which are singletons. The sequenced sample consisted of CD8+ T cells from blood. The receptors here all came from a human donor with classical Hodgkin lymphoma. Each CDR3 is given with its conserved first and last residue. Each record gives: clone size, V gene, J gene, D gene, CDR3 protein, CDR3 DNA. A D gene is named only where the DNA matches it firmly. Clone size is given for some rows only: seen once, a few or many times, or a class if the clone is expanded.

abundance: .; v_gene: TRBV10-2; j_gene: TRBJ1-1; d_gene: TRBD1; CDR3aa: CASGQGAINAEAFF; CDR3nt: TGCGCCAGCGGACAGGGGGCAATCAACGCTGAAGCTTTCTTT
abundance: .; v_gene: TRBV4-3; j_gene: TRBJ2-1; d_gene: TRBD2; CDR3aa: CASSQGIAGMQFF; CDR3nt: TGCGCCAGCAGCCAAGGGATAGCGGGAATGCAGTTCTTC
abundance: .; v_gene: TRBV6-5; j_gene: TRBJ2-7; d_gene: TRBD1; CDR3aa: CASRGQGANEQYF; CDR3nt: TGTGCCAGCAGGGGACAGGGGGCCAACGAGCAGTACTTC
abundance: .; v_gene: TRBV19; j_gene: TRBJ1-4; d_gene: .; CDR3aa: CASSIGSETDSGKLFF; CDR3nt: TGTGCCAGTAGTATTGGTTCCGAGACAGATTCGGGCAAACTGTTTTTT
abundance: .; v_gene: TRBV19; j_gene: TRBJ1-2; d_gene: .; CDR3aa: CASSIPNYGYTF; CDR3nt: TGTGCCAGTAGTATCCCTAACTATGGCTACACCTTC
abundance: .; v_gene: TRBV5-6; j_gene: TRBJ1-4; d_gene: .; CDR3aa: CASSNFLLQAREKLFF; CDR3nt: TGTGCCAGCAGCAACTTTCTTTTGCAGGCTAGGGAAAAACTGTTTTTT
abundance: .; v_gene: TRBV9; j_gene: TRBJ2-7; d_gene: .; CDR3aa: CASSSGTAMYEQYF; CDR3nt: TGTGCCAGCAGCTCCGGGACTGCAATGTACGAGCAGTACTTC
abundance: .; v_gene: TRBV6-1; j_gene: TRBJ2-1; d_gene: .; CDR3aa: CASSEGWTAANFYNEQFF; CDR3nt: TGTGCCAGCAGTGAAGGATGGACAGCCGCCAACTTCTACAATGAGCAGTTCTTC
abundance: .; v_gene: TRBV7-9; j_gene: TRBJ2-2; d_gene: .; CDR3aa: CASSPPDPSADTGELFF; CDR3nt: TGTGCCAGCAGCCCCCCCGACCCCTCTGCCGACACCGGGGAGCTGTTTTTT
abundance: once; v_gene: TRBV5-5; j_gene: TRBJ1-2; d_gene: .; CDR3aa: CASSLRLGSNYGYTF; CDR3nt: TGTGCCAGCAGCCTCCGGTTGGGGTCTAACTATGGCTACACCTTC
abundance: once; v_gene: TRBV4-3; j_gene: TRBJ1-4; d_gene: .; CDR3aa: CASSLLGDRTNEKLFF; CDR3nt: TGCGCCAGCAGCCTTTTGGGGGATAGAACTAATGAAAAACTGTTTTTT
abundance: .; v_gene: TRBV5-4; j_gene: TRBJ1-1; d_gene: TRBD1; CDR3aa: CASSPTGDTEAFF; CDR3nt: TGTGCCAGCAGCCCGACAGGGGACACTGAAGCTTTCTTT
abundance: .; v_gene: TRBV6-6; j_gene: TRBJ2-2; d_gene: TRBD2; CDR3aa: CASSYSLAGYTGELFF; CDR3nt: TGTGCCAGCAGTTACTCGCTAGCGGGCTACACCGGGGAGCTGTTTTTT
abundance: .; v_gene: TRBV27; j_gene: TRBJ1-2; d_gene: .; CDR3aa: CASSPTPGRGNYGYTF; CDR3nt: TGTGCCAGCAGTCCCACCCCAGGGAGGGGTAACTATGGCTACACCTTC
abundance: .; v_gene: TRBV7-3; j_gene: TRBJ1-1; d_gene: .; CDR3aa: CASSATGNGEAFF; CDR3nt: TGTGCCAGCAGCGCCACAGGGAACGGTGAAGCTTTCTTT
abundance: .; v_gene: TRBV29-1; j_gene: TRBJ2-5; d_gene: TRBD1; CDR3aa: CSFWDRGHQETQYF; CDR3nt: TGCAGCTTCTGGGACAGGGGGCACCAAGAGACCCAGTACTTC
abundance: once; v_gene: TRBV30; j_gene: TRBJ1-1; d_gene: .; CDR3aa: CAWNEPLDTEAFF; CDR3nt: TGTGCCTGGAATGAGCCCTTGGACACTGAAGCTTTCTTT
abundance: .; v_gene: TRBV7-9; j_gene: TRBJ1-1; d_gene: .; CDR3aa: CASSYSTGNTEAFF; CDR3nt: TGTGCCAGCAGCTACTCCACGGGAAACACTGAAGCTTTCTTT
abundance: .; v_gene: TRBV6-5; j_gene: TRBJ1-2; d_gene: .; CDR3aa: CASSYSRRGVYGYTF; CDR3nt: TGTGCCAGCAGTTACAGTCGTCGAGGTGTCTATGGCTACACCTTC
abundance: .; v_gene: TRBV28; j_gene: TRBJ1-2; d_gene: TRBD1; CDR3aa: CASRSQGEDGYTF; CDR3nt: TGTGCCAGCAGGTCACAGGGGGAGGATGGCTACACCTTC
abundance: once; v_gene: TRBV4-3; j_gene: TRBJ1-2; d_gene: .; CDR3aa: CASSQGRGSSYGYTF; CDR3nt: TGCGCCAGCAGCCAAGGTCGCGGATCATCTTATGGCTACACCTTC
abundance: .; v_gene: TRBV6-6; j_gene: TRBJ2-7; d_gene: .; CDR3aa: CASSYSLGYEQYF; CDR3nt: TGTGCCAGCAGTTACAGTTTAGGATACGAGCAGTACTTC